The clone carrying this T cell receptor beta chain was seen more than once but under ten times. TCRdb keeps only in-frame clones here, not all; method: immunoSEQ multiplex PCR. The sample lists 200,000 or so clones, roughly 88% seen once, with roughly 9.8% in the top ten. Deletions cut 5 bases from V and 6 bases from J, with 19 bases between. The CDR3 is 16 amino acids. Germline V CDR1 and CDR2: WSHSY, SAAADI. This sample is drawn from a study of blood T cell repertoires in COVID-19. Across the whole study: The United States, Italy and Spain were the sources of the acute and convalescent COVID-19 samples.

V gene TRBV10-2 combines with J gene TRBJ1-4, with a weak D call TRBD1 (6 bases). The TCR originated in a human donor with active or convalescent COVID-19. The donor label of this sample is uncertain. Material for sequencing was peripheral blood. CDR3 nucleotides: TGCGCCAGCAGTCCCGGGGGGGGCCCTGGGGATGAAAAACTGTTTTTT. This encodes CASSPGGGPGDEKLFF.